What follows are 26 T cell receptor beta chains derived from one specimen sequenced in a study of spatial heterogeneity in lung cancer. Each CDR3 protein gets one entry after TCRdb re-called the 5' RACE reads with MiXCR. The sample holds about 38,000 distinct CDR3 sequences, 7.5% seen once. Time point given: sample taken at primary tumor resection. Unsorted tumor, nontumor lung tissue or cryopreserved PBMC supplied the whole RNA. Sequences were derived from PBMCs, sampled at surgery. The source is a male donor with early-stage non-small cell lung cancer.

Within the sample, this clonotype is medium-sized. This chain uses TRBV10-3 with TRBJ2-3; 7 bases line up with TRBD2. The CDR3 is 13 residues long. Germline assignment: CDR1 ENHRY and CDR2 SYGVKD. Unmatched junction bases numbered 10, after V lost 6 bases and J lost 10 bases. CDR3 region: CAISLPSGQPQYF. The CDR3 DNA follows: TGTGCCATCAGCCTTCCTAGCGGACAACCGCAGTATTTT.

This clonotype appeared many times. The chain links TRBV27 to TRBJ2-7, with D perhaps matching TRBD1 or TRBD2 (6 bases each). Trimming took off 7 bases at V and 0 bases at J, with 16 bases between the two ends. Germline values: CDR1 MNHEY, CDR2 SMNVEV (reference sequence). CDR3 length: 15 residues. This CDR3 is CASKNTGAASYEQYF. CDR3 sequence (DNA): TGTGCCAGCAAGAATACGGGGGCGGCCTCCTACGAGCAGTACTTC.

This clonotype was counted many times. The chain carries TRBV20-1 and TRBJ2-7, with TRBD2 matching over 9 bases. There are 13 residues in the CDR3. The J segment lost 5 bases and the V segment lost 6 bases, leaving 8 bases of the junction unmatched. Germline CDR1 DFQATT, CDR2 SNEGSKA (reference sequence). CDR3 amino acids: CSAGISGGHEQYF. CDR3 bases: TGCAGTGCGGGGATTAGCGGGGGACACGAGCAGTACTTC.

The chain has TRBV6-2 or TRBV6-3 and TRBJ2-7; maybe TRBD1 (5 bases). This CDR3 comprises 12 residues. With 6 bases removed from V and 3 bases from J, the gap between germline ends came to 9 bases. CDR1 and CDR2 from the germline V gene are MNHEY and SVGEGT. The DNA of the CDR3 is TGTGCCAGCAGCCCAAGGGGCTACGAGCAGTACGTC. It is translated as CASSPRGYEQYV.

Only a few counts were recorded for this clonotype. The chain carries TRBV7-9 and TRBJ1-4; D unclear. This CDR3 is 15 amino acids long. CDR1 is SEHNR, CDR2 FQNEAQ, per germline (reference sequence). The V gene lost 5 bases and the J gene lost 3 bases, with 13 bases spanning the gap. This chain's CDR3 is CASSTPQPSNEKLFF. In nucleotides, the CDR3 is TGTGCCAGCAGCACACCACAGCCATCTAATGAAAAACTGTTTTTT.

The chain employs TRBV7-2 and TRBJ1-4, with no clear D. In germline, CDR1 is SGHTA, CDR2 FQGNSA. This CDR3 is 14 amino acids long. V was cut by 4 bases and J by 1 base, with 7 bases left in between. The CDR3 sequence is CASSSSGTNEKLFF. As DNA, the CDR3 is TGTGCCAGCAGCTCTTCAGGAACTAATGAAAAACTGTTTTTT.

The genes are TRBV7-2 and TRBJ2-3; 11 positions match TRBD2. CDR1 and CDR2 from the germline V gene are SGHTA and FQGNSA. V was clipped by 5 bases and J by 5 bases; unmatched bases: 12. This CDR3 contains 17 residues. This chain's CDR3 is CASSPPRLAGHIDTQYF. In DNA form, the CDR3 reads TGTGCCAGCAGCCCCCCTCGACTAGCGGGGCATATAGATACGCAGTATTTT.

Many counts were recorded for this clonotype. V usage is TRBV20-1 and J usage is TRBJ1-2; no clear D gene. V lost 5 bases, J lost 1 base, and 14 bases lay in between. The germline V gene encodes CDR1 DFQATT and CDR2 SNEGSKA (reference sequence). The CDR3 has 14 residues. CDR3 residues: CSASGSSYNYGYTF. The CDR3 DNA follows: TGCAGTGCTTCCGGGTCCTCCTATAACTATGGCTACACCTTC.

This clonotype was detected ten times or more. Written as DNA, the CDR3 is TGTGCCAGCTCACCGAATCTTGGGACTAGCGAGCCAGCTAATCCTATTCCCTACGAGCAGTACGTC. It codes for CASSPNLGTSEPANPIPYEQYV. The chain combines TRBV18 with TRBJ2-7, with 10 bases lining up with TRBD2. Per the germline V gene, CDR1 is KGHSH and CDR2 is LQKENI. V lost 3 bases to trimming and J lost 2 bases; unmatched junction nucleotides: 25. CDR3 length: 22 amino acids.

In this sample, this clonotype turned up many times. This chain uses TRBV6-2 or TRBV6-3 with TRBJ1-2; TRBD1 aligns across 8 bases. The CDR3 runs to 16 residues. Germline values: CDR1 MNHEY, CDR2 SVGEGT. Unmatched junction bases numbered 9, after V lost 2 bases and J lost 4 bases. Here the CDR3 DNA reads TGTGCCAGCAGTTACCCCGGACAGGGAAAGGGCTATGGCTACACCTTC. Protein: CASSYPGQGKGYGYTF.

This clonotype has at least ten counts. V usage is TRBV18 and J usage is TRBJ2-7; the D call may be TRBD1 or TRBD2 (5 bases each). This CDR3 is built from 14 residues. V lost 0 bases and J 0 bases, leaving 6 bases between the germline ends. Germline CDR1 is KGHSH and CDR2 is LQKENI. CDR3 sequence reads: CASSPPGPSYEQYV. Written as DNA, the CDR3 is TGTGCCAGCTCACCACCGGGACCCTCCTACGAGCAGTACGTC.

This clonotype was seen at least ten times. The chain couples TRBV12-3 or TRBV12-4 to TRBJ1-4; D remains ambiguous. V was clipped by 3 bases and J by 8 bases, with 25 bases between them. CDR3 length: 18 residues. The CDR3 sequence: CASSFGTSLGRAWEKLFF. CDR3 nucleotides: TGTGCCAGCAGTTTTGGAACTTCACTTGGAAGGGCGTGGGAAAAACTGTTTTTT.

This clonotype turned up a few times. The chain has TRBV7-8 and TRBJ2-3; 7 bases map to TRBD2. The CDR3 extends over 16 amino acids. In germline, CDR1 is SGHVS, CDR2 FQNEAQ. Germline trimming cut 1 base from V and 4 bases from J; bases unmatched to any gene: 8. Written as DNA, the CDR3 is TGTGCCAGCAGCTTAGGGGCGGGAGACGAACCAGATACGCAGTATTTT. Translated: CASSLGAGDEPDTQYF.

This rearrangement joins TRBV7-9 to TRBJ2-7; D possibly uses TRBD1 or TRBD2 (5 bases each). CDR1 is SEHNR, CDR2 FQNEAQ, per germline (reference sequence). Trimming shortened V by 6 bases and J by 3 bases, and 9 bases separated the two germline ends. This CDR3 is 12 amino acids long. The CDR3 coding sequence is TGTGCCAGCAGACGGGACGGCTACGAGCAGTACTTC. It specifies CASRRDGYEQYF.

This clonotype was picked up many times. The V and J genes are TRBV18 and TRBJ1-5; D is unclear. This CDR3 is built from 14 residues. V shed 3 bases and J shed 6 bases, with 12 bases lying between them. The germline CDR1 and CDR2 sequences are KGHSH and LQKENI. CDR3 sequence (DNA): TGTGCCAGCTCACCCGAAGACGGTGGTCAGCCCCAGCATTTT. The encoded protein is CASSPEDGGQPQHF. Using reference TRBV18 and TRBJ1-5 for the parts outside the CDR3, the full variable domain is NAGVMQNPRHLVRRRGQEARLRCSPMKGHSHVYWYRQLPEEGLKFMVYLQKENIIDESGMPKERFSAEFPKEGPSILRIQQVVRGDSAAYFCASSPEDGGQPQHFGDGTRLSIL.

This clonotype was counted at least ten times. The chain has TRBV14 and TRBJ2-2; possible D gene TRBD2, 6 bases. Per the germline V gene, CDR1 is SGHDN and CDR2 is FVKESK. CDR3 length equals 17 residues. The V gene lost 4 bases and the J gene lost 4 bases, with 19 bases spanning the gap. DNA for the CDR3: TGTGCCAGCAGCCTCTCAGCGTGGCGGGATGGCACCGGGGAGCTGTTTTTT. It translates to CASSLSAWRDGTGELFF.

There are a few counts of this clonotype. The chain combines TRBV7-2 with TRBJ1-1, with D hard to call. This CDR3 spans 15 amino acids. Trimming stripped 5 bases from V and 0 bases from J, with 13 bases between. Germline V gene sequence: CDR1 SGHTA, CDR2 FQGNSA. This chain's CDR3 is CASSPPGSLNTEAFF. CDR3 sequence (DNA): TGTGCCAGCAGCCCCCCAGGATCCCTGAACACTGAAGCTTTCTTT.

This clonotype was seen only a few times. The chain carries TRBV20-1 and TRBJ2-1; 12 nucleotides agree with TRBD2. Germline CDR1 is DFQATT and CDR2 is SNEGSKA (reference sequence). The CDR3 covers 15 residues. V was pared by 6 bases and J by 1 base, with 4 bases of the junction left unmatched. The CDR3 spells CSATSGGPSYNEQFF. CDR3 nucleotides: TGCAGTGCCACTAGCGGGGGGCCTTCCTACAATGAGCAGTTCTTC.

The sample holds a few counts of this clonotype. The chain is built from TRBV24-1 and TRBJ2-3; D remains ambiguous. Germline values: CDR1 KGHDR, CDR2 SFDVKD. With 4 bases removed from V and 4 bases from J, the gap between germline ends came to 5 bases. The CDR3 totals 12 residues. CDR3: CATSDIPDTQYF. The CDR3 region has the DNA TGTGCCACCAGTGACATACCAGATACGCAGTATTTT.

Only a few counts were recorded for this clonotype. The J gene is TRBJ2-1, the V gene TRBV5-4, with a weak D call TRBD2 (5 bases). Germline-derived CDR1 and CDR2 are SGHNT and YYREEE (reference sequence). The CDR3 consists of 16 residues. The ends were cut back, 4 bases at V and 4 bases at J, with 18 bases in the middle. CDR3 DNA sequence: TGTGCCAGCAGCAAGGAATATAGCGACTCGTACAATGAGCAGTTCTTC. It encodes CASSKEYSDSYNEQFF.

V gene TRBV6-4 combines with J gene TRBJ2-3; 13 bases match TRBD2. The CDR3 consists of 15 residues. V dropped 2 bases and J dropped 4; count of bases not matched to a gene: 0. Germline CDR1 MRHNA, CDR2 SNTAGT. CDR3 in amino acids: CASSDTSGGADTQYF. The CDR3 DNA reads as TGTGCCAGCAGTGACACTAGCGGGGGGGCAGATACGCAGTATTTT.

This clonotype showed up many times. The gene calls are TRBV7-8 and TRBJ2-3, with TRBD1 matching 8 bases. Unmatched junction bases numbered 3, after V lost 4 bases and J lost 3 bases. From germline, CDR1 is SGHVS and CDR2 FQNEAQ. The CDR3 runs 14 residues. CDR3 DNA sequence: TGTGCCAGCAGCTCAAGACAGGGGACAGATACGCAGTATTTT. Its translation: CASSSRQGTDTQYF.

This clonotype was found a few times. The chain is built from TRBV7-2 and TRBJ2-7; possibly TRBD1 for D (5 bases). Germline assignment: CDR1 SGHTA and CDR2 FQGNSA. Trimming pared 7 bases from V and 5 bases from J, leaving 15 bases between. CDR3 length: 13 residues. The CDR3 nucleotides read TGTGCCAGCAACCTTTGGGGCTGGGACGAGCAGTACTTC. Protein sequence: CASNLWGWDEQYF.

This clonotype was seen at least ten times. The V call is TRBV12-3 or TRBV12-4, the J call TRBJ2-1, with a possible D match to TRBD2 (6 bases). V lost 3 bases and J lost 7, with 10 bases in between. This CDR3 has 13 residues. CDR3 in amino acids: CASSLVGTNEQFF. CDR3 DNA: TGTGCCAGCAGTTTGGTGGGGACTAATGAGCAGTTCTTC.

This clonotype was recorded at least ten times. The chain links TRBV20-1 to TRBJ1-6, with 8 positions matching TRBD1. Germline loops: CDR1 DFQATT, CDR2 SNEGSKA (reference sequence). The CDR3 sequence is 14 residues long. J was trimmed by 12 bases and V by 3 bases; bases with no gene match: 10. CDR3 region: CSARKDREGGPLHF. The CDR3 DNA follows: TGCAGTGCTAGGAAGGACAGGGAAGGAGGACCCCTCCACTTT.

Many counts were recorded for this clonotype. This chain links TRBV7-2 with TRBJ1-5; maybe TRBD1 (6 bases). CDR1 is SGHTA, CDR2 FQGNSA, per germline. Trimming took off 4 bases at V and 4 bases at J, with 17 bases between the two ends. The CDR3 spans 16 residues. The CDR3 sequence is CASSSPTGGANQPQHF. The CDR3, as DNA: TGTGCCAGCAGCTCACCGACCGGGGGCGCAAATCAGCCCCAGCATTTT.